This TCR beta chain was recorded in a study of T-cell memory formation after mild COVID-19. Germline V gives CDR1 GTSNPN, CDR2 SVGIG (reference sequence). This CDR3 is built from 12 residues. Trimming pared 0 bases from V and 3 bases from J, leaving 6 bases between. From 5'RACE with constant-segment primers came TCR alpha and TCR beta cDNA libraries that carried sample barcodes and UMIs. TCRdb reanalysed the 5' RACE reads using MiXCR and keeps one entry per CDR3 protein. The sample records over 350,000 distinct CDR3 sequences, 20% to 25% being singletons. Study-wide results and caveats: CD4+ clones that contracted lay mainly in CM and EM; CD8+ ones lay in EMRA.

A note on this clonotype: Its antigen remains unidentified.

Sequenced: PBMCs or a T cell subset sorted from them (not recorded which). The TCR was taken from an adult woman who had mild COVID-19 (a few samples of this study predate the infection). Cell type and time point are not known. The V gene is TRBV30, the J gene TRBJ2-7; D remains ambiguous. Here the CDR3 DNA reads TGTGCCTGGAGTGTATCTGACTACGAGCAGTACTTC. It yields the protein CAWSVSDYEQYF.